A single sample gave rise to the 21 T cell receptor beta chains below, sequenced in a study of response to subunit inactivated influenza vaccine (dated by TCRdb to 2016 to 2019). The library was made by RT-PCR. For sequencing, an Illumina HiSeq 2500 was employed. TCRdb passed the public sequencing reads through fastp at Q25 and MiXCR, retaining productive beta sequences. Entries are consolidated by CDR3 protein sequence, retaining the most common genes and DNA. Within this sample are under 850,000 distinct CDR3 sequences, with around a sixth of them counted one time only. The ten biggest clones cover about a tenth of the sample. Sequences were derived from PBMCs from blood, sampled 5 days after vaccination. These receptors all stem from a middle-aged man who received an inactivated influenza vaccine. Donor details come from another sample of the same person, matched by shared clones.

The gene calls are TRBV4-3 and TRBJ2-3, with D uncertain. The CDR3 loop spans 15 amino acids. CDR1 LGHNA and CDR2 YSLEER come from the germline V gene. With 1 base removed from V and 1 base from J, the gap between germline ends came to 9 bases. CDR3 sequence (DNA): TGCGCCAGCAGCCAAGGCGCTAGGGGCACAGATACGCAGTATTTT. Protein product: CASSQGARGTDTQYF.

This sequence joins TRBV20-1 and TRBJ2-1, with D possibly matching TRBD2 (6 bases). CDR3 length: 17 residues. From germline, CDR1 is DFQATT and CDR2 SNEGSKA (reference sequence). CDR3 DNA sequence: TGCAGGGCCCCCAAATTGCGGAGGGATAGCTCCTACAATGAGCAGTTCTTC. Encoded protein: CRAPKLRRDSSYNEQFF.

V and J are TRBV29-1 and TRBJ2-1; 10 bases are a match to TRBD1. CDR1 and CDR2 from the germline V gene are SQVTM and ANQGSEA. J lost 2 bases, V lost 5 bases, and 6 bases had no gene match. The CDR3 spans 15 residues. The CDR3 spells CSVIGTGETYNEQFF. In DNA, the CDR3 is TGCAGCGTTATCGGGACAGGGGAGACCTACAATGAGCAGTTCTTC.

This chain connects TRBV7-6 to TRBJ1-1; tentatively, D is TRBD1 (5 bases). V lost 5 bases and J 4 bases, leaving 8 bases between the germline ends. The CDR3 extends over 12 amino acids. CDR1 SGHVS and CDR2 FNYEAQ come from the germline V gene. The CDR3 sequence is CASSMTATEAFF. CDR3 coding DNA: TGTGCCAGCAGCATGACAGCCACTGAAGCTTTCTTT.

The sample holds a few counts of this clonotype. The V gene is TRBV20-1, the J gene TRBJ2-1; D possibly corresponds to TRBD1 (6 bases). The V end was cut by 5 bases, the J end by 2 bases, with 16 bases between. The CDR3 runs to 15 residues. The germline CDR1 and CDR2 sequences are DFQATT and SNEGSKA (reference sequence). The CDR3 DNA reads TGCAGTGCTCAGAGGCCAGGGGCTACCTACAATGAGCAGTTCTTC. Translation gives CSAQRPGATYNEQFF.

This clonotype was found a few times. The chain is built from TRBV20-1 and TRBJ2-2, with D unclear. The germline V gene encodes CDR1 DFQATT and CDR2 SNEGSKA (reference sequence). The CDR3 extends over 13 amino acids. The V end was cut by 3 bases, the J end by 2 bases, with 7 bases between. This chain's CDR3 is CSASGVNTGELFF. The CDR3 DNA is TGCAGTGCTAGTGGTGTAAACACCGGGGAGCTGTTTTTT.

V and J are TRBV15 and TRBJ2-1; D might be TRBD2 (5 bases). Per germline, CDR1 LNHNV and CDR2 YYDKDF (reference sequence). With 0 bases removed from V and 8 bases from J, the gap between germline ends came to 11 bases. The CDR3 consists of 14 residues. CDR3 sequence: CATSRDTRADEQFF. The CDR3 DNA is TGTGCCACCAGCAGAGATACTAGGGCGGATGAGCAGTTCTTC. Full variable domain (missing parts from reference TRBV15 and TRBJ2-1): DAMVIQNPRYQVTQFGKPVTLSCSQTLNHNVMYWYQQKSSQAPKLLFHYYDKDFNNEADTPDNFQSRRPNTSFCFLDIRSPGLGDTAMYLCATSRDTRADEQFFGPGTRLTVL.

The chain couples TRBV20-1 to TRBJ2-3; D gene uncertain. The germline gives CDR1 DFQATT, CDR2 SNEGSKA (reference sequence). Trimming left V 0 bases short and J 6 bases short, with 16 bases between. The length of the CDR3 is 15 residues. The CDR3 nucleotides read TGCAGTGCTAGAGACCGAGTGAGTCCTTTGGATACGCAGTATTTT. The encoded protein is CSARDRVSPLDTQYF.

V and J are TRBV20-1 and TRBJ1-4; D may be TRBD1 (6 bases). CDR1 and CDR2 (germline): DFQATT, SNEGSKA (reference sequence). Trimming took 1 base from V and 4 from J, leaving 16 bases between them. The CDR3 is 16 residues long. This CDR3 reads CSARGLDRAFNEKLFF. CDR3 DNA sequence: TGCAGTGCTAGAGGGTTGGACAGAGCCTTTAATGAAAAACTGTTTTTT.

This clonotype was picked up many times. V usage is TRBV6-2 or TRBV6-3 and J usage is TRBJ1-1; D is unclear. V gave up 5 bases and J gave up 0 bases, with 7 bases separating them. Germline V lookup: CDR1 MNHEY, CDR2 SVGEGT. The CDR3 consists of 13 residues. The CDR3 bases are TGTGCCAGCAGTCGATCCATGAACACTGAAGCTTTCTTT. Translating it yields CASSRSMNTEAFF.

This clonotype was counted a few times. V usage is TRBV12-3 or TRBV12-4 and J usage is TRBJ2-5; D remains ambiguous. V lost 6 bases and J 7 bases, leaving 9 bases between the germline ends. CDR3 length: 11 residues. The CDR3 coding sequence is TGTGCCAGCAGGTCTTTAGGGACCCAGTACTTC. This translates into CASRSLGTQYF.

This clonotype has only a few counts. The V and J genes are TRBV20-1 and TRBJ2-1, with 9 bases fitting TRBD2. This CDR3 contains 16 residues. Per the germline V gene, CDR1 is DFQATT and CDR2 is SNEGSKA (reference sequence). V lost 3 bases, J lost 3 bases, and 9 bases stayed unmatched. The CDR3 loop reads CSASPWSSGNYNEQFF. CDR3 bases: TGCAGTGCTAGTCCCTGGTCTAGCGGGAACTACAATGAGCAGTTCTTC.

The V call is TRBV30, the J call TRBJ2-2, with 10 nucleotides matching TRBD2. Losses at the gene ends were 2 bases for V and 4 bases for J; bases not matched to a gene: 1. CDR1 and CDR2 from the germline V gene are GTSNPN and SVGIG (reference sequence). The CDR3 loop spans 14 amino acids. CDR3 DNA: TGTGCCTGGAGTTTAGCGGGGGGCACCGGGGAGCTGTTTTTT. Its protein product is CAWSLAGGTGELFF. The complete variable domain, with remaining parts taken from reference TRBV30 and TRBJ2-2, reads SQTIHQWPATLVQPVGSPLSLECTVEGTSNPNLYWYRQAAGRGLQLLFYSVGIGQISSEVPQNLSASRPQDRQFILSSKKLLLSDSGFYLCAWSLAGGTGELFFGEGSRLTVL.

V is TRBV12-5 and J is TRBJ2-2; perhaps TRBD2 as D (5 bases). The CDR3 loop spans 13 amino acids. Germline values: CDR1 LGHNT, CDR2 FRNRAP. V lost 6 bases and J lost 5, with 10 bases in between. Written as DNA, the CDR3 is TGTGCTAGTGGGCTATCGGGGACCGGGGAGCTGTTTTTT. It codes for CASGLSGTGELFF.

This clonotype has a handful of counts. The CDR3, as DNA: TGTGCCAGCAGCTTACCAGGACTAGCGGGAGCAGATACGCAGTATTTT. Protein sequence: CASSLPGLAGADTQYF. The chain is built from TRBV7-3 and TRBJ2-3; TRBD2 aligns across 13 bases. The germline V gene encodes CDR1 SGHTA and CDR2 FQGTGA. The CDR3 totals 16 residues. V shed 2 bases, J shed 4 bases, and the junction held 3 bases outside the gene matches. Using reference TRBV7-3 and TRBJ2-3 for the parts outside the CDR3, the full variable domain is GAGVSQTPSNKVTEKGKYVELRCDPISGHTALYWYRQSLGQGPEFLIYFQGTGAADDSGLPNDRFFAVRPEGSVSTLKIQRTERGDSAVYLCASSLPGLAGADTQYFGPGTRLTVL.

This clonotype was counted between two and nine times. The gene calls are TRBV7-2 and TRBJ1-5, with D hard to call. The germline CDR1 and CDR2 sequences are SGHTA and FQGNSA. There are 12 residues in the CDR3. V gave up 4 bases and J gave up 6 bases, with 7 bases separating them. The CDR3: CASSYYGQPQHF. The CDR3 coding sequence is TGTGCCAGCAGCTACTACGGTCAGCCCCAGCATTTT.

This clonotype appeared a few times. The chain carries TRBV7-2 and TRBJ2-3; 8 bases match TRBD2. The germline V gene has CDR1 SGHTA and CDR2 FQGNSA. With V trimmed by 6 bases and J by 0 bases, 20 bases remained unmatched. CDR3 length equals 20 residues. The CDR3 DNA is TGTGCCAGCAGTTTCGCAGGAGGAGTTCCGGGACTAGATAGCACAGATACGCAGTATTTT. It codes for CASSFAGGVPGLDSTDTQYF.

This clonotype was detected only a few times. The V and J genes are TRBV20-1 and TRBJ2-1; 7 nucleotides align to TRBD1. This CDR3 has 13 residues. The germline gives CDR1 DFQATT, CDR2 SNEGSKA (reference sequence). The V and J ends lost 6 bases and 5 bases, in that order; junction bases with no gene match: 7. The CDR3 coding sequence is TGCAGTGCGCAACGAGGACAGGACAATGAGCAGTTCTTC. Translation gives CSAQRGQDNEQFF.

J is TRBJ2-2 and V is TRBV4-3; no clear D gene. The CDR3 length is 17 residues. The V gene's germline CDR1 is LGHNA and CDR2 YSLEER. V was shortened by 0 bases and J by 0 bases, with 11 bases between the two germline ends. CDR3 sequence reads: CASSQESRWANTGELFF. DNA for the CDR3: TGCGCCAGCAGCCAAGAGTCTAGATGGGCGAACACCGGGGAGCTGTTTTTT.

The genes are TRBV28 and TRBJ2-1, with D possibly being TRBD2 (7 bases). The CDR3 spans 18 residues. Per the germline V gene, CDR1 is MDHEN and CDR2 is SYDVKM. Trimming took off 3 bases at V and 2 bases at J, with 20 bases between the two ends. CDR3 in amino acids: CASSLGAGASGTYNEQFF. As DNA, the CDR3 is TGTGCCAGCAGTTTGGGGGCAGGGGCTAGCGGTACCTACAATGAGCAGTTCTTC. Combining the CDR3 with reference TRBV28 and TRBJ2-1 gives the whole variable domain DVKVTQSSRYLVKRTGEKVFLECVQDMDHENMFWYRQDPGLGLRLIYFSYDVKMKEKGDIPEGYSVSREKKERFSLILESASTNQTSMYLCASSLGAGASGTYNEQFFGPGTRLTVL.

This clonotype was seen a handful of times. The chain links TRBV28 to TRBJ2-7; 9 nucleotides agree with TRBD1. The V gene end was trimmed by 7 bases and the J gene end by 0 bases; junction bases not matched to a gene: 4. CDR3 length: 14 amino acids. Germline assignment: CDR1 MDHEN and CDR2 SYDVKM. The CDR3 region has the DNA TGTGCCAGCATCCCGGGACAGGGCTCCTACGAGCAGTACTTC. Translating it yields CASIPGQGSYEQYF.